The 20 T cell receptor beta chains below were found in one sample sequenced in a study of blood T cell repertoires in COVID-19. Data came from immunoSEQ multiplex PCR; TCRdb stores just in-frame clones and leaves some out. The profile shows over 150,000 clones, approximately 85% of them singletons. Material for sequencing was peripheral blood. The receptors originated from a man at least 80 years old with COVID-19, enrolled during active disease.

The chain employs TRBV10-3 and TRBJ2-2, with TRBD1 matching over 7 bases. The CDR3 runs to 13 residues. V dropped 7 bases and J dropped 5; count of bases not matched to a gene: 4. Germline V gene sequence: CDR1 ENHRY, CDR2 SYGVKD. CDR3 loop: CAITQGVTGELFF. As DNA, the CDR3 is TGTGCCATCACCCAGGGGGTAACCGGGGAGCTGTTTTTT.

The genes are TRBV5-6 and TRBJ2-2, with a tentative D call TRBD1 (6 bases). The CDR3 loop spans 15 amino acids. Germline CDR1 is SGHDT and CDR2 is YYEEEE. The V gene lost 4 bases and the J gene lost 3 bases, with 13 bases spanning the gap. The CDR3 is CASSLTQGYTGELFF. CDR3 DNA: TGTGCCAGCAGCCTAACTCAGGGGTACACCGGGGAGCTGTTTTTT.

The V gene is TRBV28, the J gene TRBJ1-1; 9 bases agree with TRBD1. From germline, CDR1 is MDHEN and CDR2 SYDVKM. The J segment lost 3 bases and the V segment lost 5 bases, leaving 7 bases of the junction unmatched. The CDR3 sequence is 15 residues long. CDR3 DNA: TGTGCCAGCAGTCCGTGGACAGGGGTATACACTGAAGCTTTCTTT. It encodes CASSPWTGVYTEAFF.

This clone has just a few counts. The CDR3 DNA reads as TGTGCCAGCAGCTTAGCGGCGACTAGCGGGGCGGCCTACGAGCAGTACTTC. Translation gives CASSLAATSGAAYEQYF. This chain links TRBV11-3 with TRBJ2-7, with 11 bases that match TRBD2. The CDR3 spans 17 residues. Germline CDR1 is SGHNT and CDR2 is YENEEA. V lost 1 base, J lost 2 bases, and 7 bases stayed unmatched.

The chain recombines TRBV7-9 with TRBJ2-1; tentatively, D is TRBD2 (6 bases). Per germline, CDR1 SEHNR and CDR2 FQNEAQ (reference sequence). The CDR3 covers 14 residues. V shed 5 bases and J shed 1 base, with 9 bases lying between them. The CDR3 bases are TGTGCCAGCAGCCCTGGGGGGTCCTACAATGAGCAGTTCTTC. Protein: CASSPGGSYNEQFF.

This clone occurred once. The CDR3 DNA is TGTGCCAGCTCACCGACAGGGGGATACTACGAGCAGTACTTC. Translated: CASSPTGGYYEQYF. The genes are TRBV18 and TRBJ2-7; 9 nucleotides match TRBD1. V shed 3 bases, J shed 3 bases, and the junction held 3 bases outside the gene matches. CDR3 length: 14 amino acids. Germline V CDR1 and CDR2: KGHSH, LQKENI.

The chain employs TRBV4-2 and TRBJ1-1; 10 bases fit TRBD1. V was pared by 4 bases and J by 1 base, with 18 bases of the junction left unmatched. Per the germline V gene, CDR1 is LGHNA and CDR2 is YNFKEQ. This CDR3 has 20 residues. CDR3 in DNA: TGTGCCAGCAGCCCCGCCGTAATAACCGACAGGGGGCTGAGGAACACTGAAGCTTTCTTT. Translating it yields CASSPAVITDRGLRNTEAFF.

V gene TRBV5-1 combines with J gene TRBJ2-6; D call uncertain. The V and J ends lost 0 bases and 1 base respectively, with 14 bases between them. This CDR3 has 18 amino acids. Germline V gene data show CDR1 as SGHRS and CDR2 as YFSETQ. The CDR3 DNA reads TGCGCCAGCAGCTTGGCCGTAGGTCGAGCGTCTGGGGCCAACGTCCTGACTTTC. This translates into CASSLAVGRASGANVLTF.

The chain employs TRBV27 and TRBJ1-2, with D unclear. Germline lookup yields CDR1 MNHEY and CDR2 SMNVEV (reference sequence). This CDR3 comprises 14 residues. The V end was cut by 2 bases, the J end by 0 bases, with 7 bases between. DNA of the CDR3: TGTGCCAGCAGTTTAAGAGAATCTAACTATGGCTACACCTTC. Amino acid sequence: CASSLRESNYGYTF.

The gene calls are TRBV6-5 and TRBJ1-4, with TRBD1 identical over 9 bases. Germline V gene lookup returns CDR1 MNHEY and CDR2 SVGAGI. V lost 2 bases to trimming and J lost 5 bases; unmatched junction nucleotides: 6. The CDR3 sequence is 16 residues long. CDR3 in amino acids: CASSYDLQGANEKLFF. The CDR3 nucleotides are TGTGCCAGCAGTTACGATTTACAGGGGGCAAATGAAAAACTGTTTTTT.

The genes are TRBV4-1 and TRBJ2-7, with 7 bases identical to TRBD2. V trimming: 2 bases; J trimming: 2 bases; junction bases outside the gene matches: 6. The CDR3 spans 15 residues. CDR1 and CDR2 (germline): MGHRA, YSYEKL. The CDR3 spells CASSQRGGTTYEQYF. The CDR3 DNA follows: TGCGCCAGCAGCCAAAGAGGCGGGACTACCTACGAGCAGTACTTC.

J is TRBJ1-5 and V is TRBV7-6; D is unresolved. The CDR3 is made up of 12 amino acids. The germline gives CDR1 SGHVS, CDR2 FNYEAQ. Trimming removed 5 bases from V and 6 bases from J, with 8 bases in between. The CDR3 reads CASSRARQPQHF. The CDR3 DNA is TGTGCCAGCAGCCGCGCACGTCAGCCCCAGCATTTT.

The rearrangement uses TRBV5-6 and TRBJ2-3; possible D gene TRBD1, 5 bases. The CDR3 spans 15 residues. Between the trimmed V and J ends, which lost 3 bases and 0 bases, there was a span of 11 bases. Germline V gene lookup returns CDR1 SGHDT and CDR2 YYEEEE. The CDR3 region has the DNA TGTGCCAGCAGCTGGGGCCTCACAAGCACAGATACGCAGTATTTT. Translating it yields CASSWGLTSTDTQYF. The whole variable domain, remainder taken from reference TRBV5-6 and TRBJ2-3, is DAGVTQSPTHLIKTRGQQVTLRCSPKSGHDTVSWYQQALGQGPQFIFQYYEEEERQRGNFPDRFSGHQFPNYSSELNVNALLLGDSALYLCASSWGLTSTDTQYFGPGTRLTVL.

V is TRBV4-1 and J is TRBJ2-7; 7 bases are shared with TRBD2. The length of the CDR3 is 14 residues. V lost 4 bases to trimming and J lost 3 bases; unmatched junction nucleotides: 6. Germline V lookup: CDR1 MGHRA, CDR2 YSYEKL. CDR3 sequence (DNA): TGCGCCAGCAGCCGGGGGGGTCCCCTCTACGAGCAGTACTTC. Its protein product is CASSRGGPLYEQYF.

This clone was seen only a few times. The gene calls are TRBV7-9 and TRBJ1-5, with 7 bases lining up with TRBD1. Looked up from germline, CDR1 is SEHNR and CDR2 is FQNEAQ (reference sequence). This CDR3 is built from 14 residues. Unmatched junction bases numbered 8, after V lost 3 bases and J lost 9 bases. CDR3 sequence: CASSLTGSLGPQHF. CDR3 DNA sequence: TGTGCCAGCAGCTTGACAGGGAGTTTGGGGCCCCAGCATTTT.

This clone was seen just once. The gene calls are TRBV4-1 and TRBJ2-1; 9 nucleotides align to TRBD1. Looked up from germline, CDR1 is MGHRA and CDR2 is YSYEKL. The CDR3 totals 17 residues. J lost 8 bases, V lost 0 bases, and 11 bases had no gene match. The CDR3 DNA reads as TGCGCCAGCAGCCAAGATCGAGGGACAGGGACACGGGATGAGCAGTTCTTC. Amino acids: CASSQDRGTGTRDEQFF.

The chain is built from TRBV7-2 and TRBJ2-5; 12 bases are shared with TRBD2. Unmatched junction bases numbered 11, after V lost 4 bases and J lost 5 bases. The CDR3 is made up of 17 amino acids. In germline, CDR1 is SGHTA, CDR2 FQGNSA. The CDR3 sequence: CASSSHSSGGAWETQYF. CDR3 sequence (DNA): TGTGCCAGCAGCTCCCACTCTAGCGGGGGGGCCTGGGAGACCCAGTACTTC.

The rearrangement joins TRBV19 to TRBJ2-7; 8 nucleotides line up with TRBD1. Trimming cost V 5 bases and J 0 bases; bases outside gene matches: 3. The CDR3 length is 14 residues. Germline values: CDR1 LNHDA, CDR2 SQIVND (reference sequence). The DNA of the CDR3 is TGTGCCAGTAGTGCGGACAGGGCCTCCTACGAGCAGTACTTC. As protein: CASSADRASYEQYF.

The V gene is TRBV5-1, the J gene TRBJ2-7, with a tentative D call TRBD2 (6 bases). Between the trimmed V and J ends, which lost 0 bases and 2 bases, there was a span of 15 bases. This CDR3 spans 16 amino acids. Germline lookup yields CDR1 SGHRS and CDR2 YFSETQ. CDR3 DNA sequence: TGCGCCAGCAGCTTGGTTTCGGGGGAGTACCCCTACGAGCAGTACTTC. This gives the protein CASSLVSGEYPYEQYF.

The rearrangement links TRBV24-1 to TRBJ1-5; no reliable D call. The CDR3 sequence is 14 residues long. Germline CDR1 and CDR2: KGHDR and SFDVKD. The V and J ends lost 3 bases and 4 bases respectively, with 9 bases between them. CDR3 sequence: CATSDRDANQPQHF. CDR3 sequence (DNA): TGTGCCACCAGTGATCGAGATGCGAATCAGCCCCAGCATTTT.